This entry concerns a single TCR beta chain. The germline CDR1 and CDR2 sequences are SEHNR and FQNEAQ (reference sequence). CDR3 length: 15 amino acids. V trimming: 3 bases; J trimming: 5 bases; junction bases outside the gene matches: 7. These data originate in a study of blood T cell repertoires in COVID-19. Study-wide background: COVID-19 samples, acute and convalescent, were from the United States, Italy and Spain. The cDNA or gDNA used as material had been derived from T cells, B-cell-depleted T cells, or PBMCs.

Original analysis: Amplification with reference gene primers provided the estimates of nucleated cell counts. Sequencing used immunoSEQ multiplex PCR; TCRdb keeps in-frame clones, though not all of them. D and trimming were read from the DNA, whereas the V and J calls and clone size are those reported in that table. There are 60,000 to 85,000 clones in the sample; about 82% occur only once, and 18% lies in the top ten. The chain joins TRBV7-9 to TRBJ2-3; 8 bases are shared with TRBD2. The clonotype was recovered from a woman aged 55-69 years with acute or convalescent COVID-19. The sample taken for sequencing was peripheral blood. The CDR3 region is CASSFGPGGGDTQYF. The CDR3 bases are TGTGCCAGCAGCTTCGGACCGGGGGGGGGAGATACGCAGTATTTT.